This T cell receptor (beta chain) was recorded in a study of cytomegalovirus exposure and HLA in healthy donors. General observations from the study: Listed as cytomegalovirus-associated were approximately 160 TCR beta chains. Testing in vitro showed three CMV-associated chains specific for CMV antigens.

In regard to this clone: The antigen is not known.

The repertoire was sequenced with immunoSEQ multiplex PCR; TCRdb's copy has only in-frame clones and lacks some. The profile shows 55,000 to 75,000 clones, approximately 95% of them singletons. This CDR3 has 15 amino acids. The ends lost 1 base at V and 5 bases at J; junction bases unmatched: 6. The germline V gene has CDR1 SGHDT and CDR2 YYEEEE. The approximately 120-subject validation cohort, separate from the approximately 640-subject first cohort, included the donors. The V call is TRBV5-6, the J call TRBJ2-3; 8 nucleotides align to TRBD1. Sequences were obtained from PBMCs. The TCR comes from a woman aged 18-30 years in good health and CMV-seropositive. As DNA, the CDR3 is TGTGCCAGCAGCTTGATCCACAGGGGGTTAGATACGCAGTATTTT. This sequence encodes CASSLIHRGLDTQYF.